This T cell receptor beta chain comes out of a study of cytomegalovirus exposure and HLA in healthy donors. Primers for the PCR totalled 60 Vbeta and 13 Jbeta. Generated by immunoSEQ multiplex PCR, the TCRdb table keeps only in-frame clones and is missing some. The sample holds under 150,000 clones, 75% to 85% seen once. This sequence originates from a female donor in good health and CMV-seronegative. Source material: PBMCs.

The CDR3 sequence: CASSTHPGLAGDNEQFF. CDR3 sequence (DNA): TGTGCCAGCAGCACTCATCCGGGACTAGCGGGGGACAATGAGCAGTTCTTC. The V gene is TRBV7-9, the J gene TRBJ2-1; TRBD2 aligns across 14 bases. V shed 5 bases and J 5 bases; nucleotides not matched to a gene: 8. From germline, CDR1 is SEHNR and CDR2 FQNEAQ (reference sequence). The CDR3 is 17 amino acids.